This TCR beta chain was sequenced for a study of cytomegalovirus exposure and HLA in healthy donors. Findings of the study overall: A later analysis found that most CMV-associated TCR beta chains appeared HLA-restricted.

The CDR3 spans 18 residues. Germline V gene sequence: CDR1 KGHSH, CDR2 LQKENI. Losses at the gene ends were 2 bases for V and 3 bases for J; bases not matched to a gene: 15. In regard to this clone: Its specificity is not known.

Use of 60 Vbeta and 13 Jbeta primers characterized the PCR. Profiled with immunoSEQ multiplex PCR; TCRdb holds only in-frame clones, not every one. Of 120,000 to 150,000 clones listed, 68% are singletons. The chain uses TRBV18 and TRBJ1-1, with 7 bases that match TRBD1. The receptor's source is a man in his sixties in good health and CMV-seronegative. Sample: PBMCs. This CDR3 is CASSPYNEGGALYTEAFF. The CDR3 DNA reads as TGTGCCAGCTCACCATATAATGAAGGGGGCGCCCTGTACACTGAAGCTTTCTTT.